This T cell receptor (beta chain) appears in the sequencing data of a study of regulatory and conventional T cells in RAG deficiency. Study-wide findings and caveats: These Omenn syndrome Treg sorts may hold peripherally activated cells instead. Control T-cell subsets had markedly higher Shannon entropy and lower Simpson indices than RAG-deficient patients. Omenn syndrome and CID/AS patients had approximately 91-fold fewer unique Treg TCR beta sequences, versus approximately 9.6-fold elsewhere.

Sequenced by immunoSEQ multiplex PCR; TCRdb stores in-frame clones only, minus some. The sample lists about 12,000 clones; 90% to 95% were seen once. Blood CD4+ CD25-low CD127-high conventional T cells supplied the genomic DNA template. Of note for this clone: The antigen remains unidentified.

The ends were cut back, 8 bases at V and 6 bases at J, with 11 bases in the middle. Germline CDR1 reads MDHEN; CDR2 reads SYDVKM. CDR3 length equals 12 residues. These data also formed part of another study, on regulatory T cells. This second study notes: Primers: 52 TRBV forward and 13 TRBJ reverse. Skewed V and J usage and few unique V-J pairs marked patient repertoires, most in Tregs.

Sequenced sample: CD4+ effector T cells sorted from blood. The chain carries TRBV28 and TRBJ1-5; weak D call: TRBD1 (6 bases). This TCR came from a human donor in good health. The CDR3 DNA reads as TGTGCCAGCCAAACAGGGACTCAGCCCCAGCATTTT. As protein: CASQTGTQPQHF.